The 32 T cell receptor beta chains in this list originate from one sample, sequenced in a study of T cell changes during pregnancy in multiple sclerosis. Profiling relied on immunoSEQ multiplex PCR, and the TCRdb table lists in-frame clones only, not all of them. This table holds approximately 34,000 clones, roughly 90% found once. The sequenced sample was CD8+ T cells from peripheral blood mononuclear cells, obtained after pregnancy. Source of these receptors: a female donor with multiple sclerosis, enrolled in a pregnancy study.

The chain has TRBV7-9 and TRBJ2-7; the match to TRBD1 covers 9 bases. The trim removed 5 bases at V and 6 bases at J, leaving 11 bases unmatched. The germline V gene has CDR1 SEHNR and CDR2 FQNEAQ (reference sequence). The length of the CDR3 is 15 residues. Written as DNA, the CDR3 is TGTGCCAGCAGCCCCCGACAGGGGGTGCAGTTCGAGCAGTACTTC. It translates to CASSPRQGVQFEQYF.

This chain uses TRBV6-1 with TRBJ1-5; TRBD1 is a possible D gene (5 bases). The CDR3 extends over 11 amino acids. V lost 3 bases and J lost 9, with 6 bases in between. Germline-derived CDR1 and CDR2 are MNHNS and SASEGT. This chain's CDR3 is CASSDTGPQHF. For the CDR3, the DNA is TGTGCCAGCAGTGACACAGGGCCCCAGCATTTT.

The CDR3 DNA follows: TGTGCCAGCAGCCCCCGACAGGGGTCGATATATGGCTACACCTTC. Translated: CASSPRQGSIYGYTF. The genes are TRBV5-4 and TRBJ1-2, with 8 bases identical to TRBD1. This CDR3 is built from 15 residues. In germline, CDR1 is SGHNT, CDR2 YYREEE (reference sequence). Trimming cost V 4 bases and J 5 bases; bases outside gene matches: 10. The full variable domain, its missing parts supplied by reference TRBV5-4 and TRBJ1-2, is ETGVTQSPTHLIKTRGQQVTLRCSSQSGHNTVSWYQQALGQGPQFIFQYYREEENGRGNFPPRFSGLQFPNYSSELNVNALELDDSALYLCASSPRQGSIYGYTFGSGTRLTVV.

This clone was detected only a few times. A junction boundary mismatches the germline segment, possibly from a read error. This sequence joins TRBV19 and TRBJ2-1, with 7 bases identical to TRBD1. Germline CDR1 and CDR2: LNHDA and SQIVND (reference sequence). The CDR3 loop spans 15 amino acids. CDR3 DNA: TGTGCCAGTAGCCTTCCAACAGGGGCCTACGATGAGCAGTTCTTC. The encoded protein is CASSLPTGAYDEQFF.

The CDR3 loop reads CASSDGAGPSEQFF. In DNA form, the CDR3 reads TGTGCCAGCAGTGACGGGGCAGGCCCGAGTGAGCAGTTCTTC. The gene calls are TRBV6-4 and TRBJ2-1; D is perhaps TRBD1 (5 bases). CDR1 is MRHNA, CDR2 SNTAGT, per germline. V lost 2 bases and J lost 9, with 14 bases in between. The CDR3 runs 14 residues.

The chain is built from TRBV19 and TRBJ2-5; a weak D match, TRBD1 (6 bases). CDR1 is LNHDA, CDR2 SQIVND, per germline (reference sequence). CDR3 length: 13 residues. The V end lost 6 bases, the J end lost 1 base, and 9 bases lay between the germline ends. Written as DNA, the CDR3 is TGTGCCAGTAGCAGGGACACCCAAGAGACCCAGTACTTC. Its protein is CASSRDTQETQYF.

The gene calls are TRBV7-2 and TRBJ2-1, with D possibly TRBD2 on 5 matching bases. Per the germline V gene, CDR1 is SGHTA and CDR2 is FQGNSA. The CDR3 spans 12 residues. Deletions cut 4 bases from V and 10 bases from J, with 11 bases between. The CDR3 nucleotides read TGTGCCAGCAGCTCCGGACTTCAGGAGCAGTTCTTC. This codes for CASSSGLQEQFF. The whole variable domain, filled in from reference TRBV7-2 and TRBJ2-1, reads GAGVSQSPSNKVTEKGKDVELRCDPISGHTALYWYRQSLGQGLEFLIYFQGNSAPDKSGLPSDRFSAERTGGSVSTLTIQRTQQEDSAVYLCASSSGLQEQFFGPGTRLTVL.

This clone was detected once. The rearrangement uses TRBV4-2 and TRBJ1-3; D uncertain. Trimming took off 0 bases at V and 0 bases at J, with 9 bases between the two ends. The germline V gene has CDR1 LGHNA and CDR2 YNFKEQ. The CDR3 length is 16 residues. CDR3 in amino acids: CASSQDMGSSGNTIYF. The CDR3 DNA is TGTGCCAGCAGCCAAGATATGGGCAGCTCTGGAAACACCATATATTTT.

The chain is built from TRBV5-4 and TRBJ2-7; TRBD1 matches 7 bases. The J segment lost 7 bases and the V segment lost 4 bases, leaving 14 bases of the junction unmatched. The CDR3 is made up of 15 amino acids. Germline loops: CDR1 SGHNT, CDR2 YYREEE (reference sequence). The CDR3 nucleotides read TGTGCCAGCAGCCCCGGACAGGCCTCTGTGAGTGAGCAGTACTTC. It codes for CASSPGQASVSEQYF. Full variable domain (outside the CDR3, taken from reference TRBV5-4 and TRBJ2-7): ETGVTQSPTHLIKTRGQQVTLRCSSQSGHNTVSWYQQALGQGPQFIFQYYREEENGRGNFPPRFSGLQFPNYSSELNVNALELDDSALYLCASSPGQASVSEQYFGPGTRLTVT.

V usage is TRBV5-1 and J usage is TRBJ2-3; 8 bases fit TRBD1. CDR3 length equals 14 residues. V shed 4 bases and J 7 bases; nucleotides not matched to a gene: 8. Germline V gives CDR1 SGHRS, CDR2 YFSETQ. As DNA, the CDR3 is TGCGCCAGCAGCCTGAGCGGACAGGGAAATACGCAGTATTTT. It encodes CASSLSGQGNTQYF.

This rearrangement joins TRBV4-3 to TRBJ2-2, with 10 bases fitting TRBD1. From germline, CDR1 is LGHNA and CDR2 YSLEER. Trimming cost V 2 bases and J 6 bases; bases outside gene matches: 9. This CDR3 is built from 17 residues. The DNA of the CDR3 is TGCGCCAGCAGCCAAAATTGGGACAGGGGAAATGCCGGGGAGCTGTTTTTT. This encodes CASSQNWDRGNAGELFF.

The gene calls are TRBV5-1 and TRBJ2-5; 9 nucleotides match TRBD1. The CDR3 runs to 14 residues. The V segment lost 4 bases and the J segment 5 bases; nucleotides outside the gene matches: 6. CDR1 and CDR2 (germline): SGHRS, YFSETQ. The DNA of the CDR3 is TGCGCCAGCAGCGACAGGGGGGATTTGGAGACCCAGTACTTC. Translated: CASSDRGDLETQYF.

The chain employs TRBV6-1 and TRBJ2-1; 12 positions agree with TRBD2. Germline V lookup: CDR1 MNHNS, CDR2 SASEGT. The CDR3 has 15 residues. The V gene end was trimmed by 5 bases and the J gene end by 5 bases; junction bases not matched to a gene: 4. In nucleotides, the CDR3 is TGTGCCAGCAGTACGACTAGCGGGGGCCACAATGAGCAGTTCTTC. Its protein is CASSTTSGGHNEQFF.

The rearrangement joins TRBV4-3 to TRBJ1-1; D uncertain. The CDR3 loop spans 15 amino acids. Between the trimmed V and J ends, which lost 0 bases and 0 bases, there was a span of 8 bases. CDR1 is LGHNA, CDR2 YSLEER, per germline. CDR3 loop: CASSQDRALNTEAFF. The CDR3 DNA sequence: TGCGCCAGCAGCCAAGATAGAGCCCTGAACACTGAAGCTTTCTTT.

The V and J genes are TRBV7-6 and TRBJ2-1; 11 nucleotides line up with TRBD2. The CDR3 length is 14 residues. Trimming took 5 bases from V and 8 from J; bases not matched to a gene: 5. Germline V gene data show CDR1 as SGHVS and CDR2 as FNYEAQ. CDR3 protein: CASSPSGGNDEQFF. For the CDR3, the DNA is TGTGCCAGCAGCCCTAGCGGGGGGAACGATGAGCAGTTCTTC.

The genes are TRBV11-2 and TRBJ2-7, with a possible D match to TRBD2 (7 bases). Between the trimmed V and J ends, which lost 0 bases and 4 bases, there was a span of 13 bases. The CDR3 runs to 15 residues. Germline V lookup: CDR1 SGHAT, CDR2 FQNNGV. CDR3 nucleotides: TGTGCCAGCAGCTTAGACCGGGGGGCCCGGTACGAGCAGTACTTC. It translates to CASSLDRGARYEQYF. The full variable domain, completed using reference TRBV11-2 and TRBJ2-7, is EAGVAQSPRYKIIEKRQSVAFWCNPISGHATLYWYQQILGQGPKLLIQFQNNGVVDDSQLPKDRFSAERLKGVDSTLKIQPAKLEDSAVYLCASSLDRGARYEQYFGPGTRLTVT.

The CDR3 protein is CASQLAGVDTQYF. The CDR3 region has the DNA TGTGCCTCCCAACTAGCGGGGGTAGATACGCAGTATTTT. The chain combines TRBV15 with TRBJ2-3; the match to TRBD2 covers 11 bases. This CDR3 has 13 residues. Germline CDR1 reads LNHNV; CDR2 reads YYDKDF (reference sequence). V gave up 11 bases and J gave up 5 bases; unmatched junction bases: 6.

This clone was seen just once. The chain is built from TRBV7-7 and TRBJ1-1; unclear D gene. Germline CDR1 reads SSHAT; CDR2 reads FNYEAQ (reference sequence). The CDR3 contains 13 residues. The V end was cut by 4 bases, the J end by 0 bases, with 6 bases between. Written as DNA, the CDR3 is TGTGCCAGCAGCTCGTCAGTGAACACTGAAGCTTTCTTT. As protein: CASSSSVNTEAFF.

This clone appeared a single time. The chain joins TRBV4-3 to TRBJ2-3; TRBD2 might be the D (6 bases). The CDR3 has 16 residues. The germline CDR1 and CDR2 sequences are LGHNA and YSLEER. V was clipped by 3 bases and J by 5 bases, with 18 bases between them. Written as DNA, the CDR3 is TGCGCCAGCAGCCACATGATGGCTAGCGCTGAAGATACGCAGTATTTT. Protein sequence: CASSHMMASAEDTQYF.

The chain joins TRBV7-9 to TRBJ2-7; D is perhaps TRBD1 (6 bases). There are 14 residues in the CDR3. The germline V gene encodes CDR1 SEHNR and CDR2 FQNEAQ (reference sequence). V was pared by 6 bases and J by 0 bases, with 12 bases between. This CDR3 is CASRRTDSSYEQYF. The DNA of the CDR3 is TGTGCCAGCAGACGGACAGATAGCTCCTACGAGCAGTACTTC.

Only one count was recorded for this clone. The chain has TRBV5-4 and TRBJ1-3, with 8 positions matching TRBD1. CDR1 and CDR2 (germline): SGHNT, YYREEE (reference sequence). The ends lost 4 bases at V and 2 bases at J; junction bases unmatched: 5. The CDR3 extends over 15 amino acids. CDR3 nucleotide sequence: TGTGCCAGCAGCGGATGGACAGGGACTGGAAACACCATATATTTT. Translation gives CASSGWTGTGNTIYF.

This clone has more than one count but fewer than ten. The chain uses TRBV9 and TRBJ1-1, with 7 bases fitting TRBD1. This CDR3 contains 16 residues. Germline V gene lookup returns CDR1 SGDLS and CDR2 YYNGEE. The V segment lost 4 bases and the J segment 0 bases; nucleotides outside the gene matches: 9. CDR3: CASSLGTGELNTEAFF. The CDR3 DNA sequence: TGTGCCAGCAGCTTAGGCACAGGGGAATTGAACACTGAAGCTTTCTTT. Complete variable domain (other parts from reference TRBV9 and TRBJ1-1): DSGVTQTPKHLITATGQRVTLRCSPRSGDLSVYWYQQSLDQGLQFLIQYYNGEERAKGNILERFSAQQFPDLHSELNLSSLELGDSALYFCASSLGTGELNTEAFFGQGTRLTVV.

The V call is TRBV27, the J call TRBJ2-2; TRBD1 matches 8 bases. This CDR3 spans 16 amino acids. V trimming: 3 bases; J trimming: 2 bases; junction bases outside the gene matches: 5. Germline-derived CDR1 and CDR2 are MNHEY and SMNVEV (reference sequence). CDR3 protein: CASSFRDRTNTGELFF. In DNA, the CDR3 is TGTGCCAGCAGTTTCAGGGACAGGACAAACACCGGGGAGCTGTTTTTT.

V usage is TRBV5-1 and J usage is TRBJ1-2, with D hard to call. This CDR3 comprises 15 residues. Per germline, CDR1 SGHRS and CDR2 YFSETQ. Trimming pared 7 bases from V and 0 bases from J, leaving 16 bases between. CDR3 sequence (DNA): TGCGCCAGCGTCGGTAGTACGGTCACTAACTATGGCTACACCTTC. Amino acid sequence: CASVGSTVTNYGYTF.

The rearrangement uses TRBV4-3 and TRBJ2-1, with 8 bases lining up with TRBD2. Germline V lookup: CDR1 LGHNA, CDR2 YSLEER. There are 16 residues in the CDR3. After removal of 0 bases from V and 3 bases from J, the junction contained 4 bases not matched to a gene. CDR3 DNA: TGCGCCAGCAGCCAAGAACCCAGCGGGGGCTACAATGAGCAGTTCTTC. Translated, it gives CASSQEPSGGYNEQFF.

This rearrangement joins TRBV6-6 to TRBJ2-7, with 7 bases fitting TRBD1. The germline V gene encodes CDR1 MNHNY and CDR2 SVGAGI (reference sequence). The CDR3 covers 14 residues. With V trimmed by 5 bases and J by 4 bases, 8 bases remained unmatched. CDR3 DNA: TGTGCCAGCAGTCCCCCGGGACAGAGTTACGAGCAGTACTTC. Its translation: CASSPPGQSYEQYF.

This clone was seen just once. CDR3 sequence: CASSVNPGTSGGANTGELFF. CDR3 bases: TGTGCCAGCAGCGTAAACCCGGGGACTAGCGGGGGGGCTAACACCGGGGAGCTGTTTTTT. The V and J genes are TRBV9 and TRBJ2-2; 16 bases agree with TRBD2. The J segment lost 2 bases and the V segment lost 1 base, leaving 8 bases of the junction unmatched. CDR3 length: 20 residues. Germline V CDR1 and CDR2: SGDLS, YYNGEE. The full variable domain, with the rest looked up from reference TRBV9 and TRBJ2-2, is DSGVTQTPKHLITATGQRVTLRCSPRSGDLSVYWYQQSLDQGLQFLIQYYNGEERAKGNILERFSAQQFPDLHSELNLSSLELGDSALYFCASSVNPGTSGGANTGELFFGEGSRLTVL.

This rearrangement joins TRBV7-6 to TRBJ2-2; 7 bases fit TRBD1. The CDR3 has 17 amino acids. Trimming took 7 bases from V and 1 from J; bases not matched to a gene: 12. Germline assignment: CDR1 SGHVS and CDR2 FNYEAQ. Written as DNA, the CDR3 is TGTGCCAGCACCCCATCAGGGGGAAGGGTGAACACCGGGGAGCTGTTTTTT. Its translation: CASTPSGGRVNTGELFF.

The rearrangement joins TRBV5-4 to TRBJ1-1; D gene uncertain. Trimming pared 1 base from V and 3 bases from J, leaving 16 bases between. Germline V gene lookup returns CDR1 SGHNT and CDR2 YYREEE (reference sequence). The CDR3 is made up of 16 amino acids. Written as DNA, the CDR3 is TGTGCCAGCAGCTTGCCACGGGGTTATGAATACACTGAAGCTTTCTTT. This codes for CASSLPRGYEYTEAFF.

This clone has a handful of counts. In the same sample, other DNA sequences code for this CDR3. This chain connects TRBV7-3 to TRBJ1-1; perhaps TRBD1 as D (5 bases). The CDR3 spans 14 residues. Germline V lookup: CDR1 SGHTA, CDR2 FQGTGA. Trimming took off 2 bases at V and 2 bases at J, with 9 bases between the two ends. The CDR3 coding sequence is TGTGCCAGCAGCTTACATCAGGGAAACACTGAAGCTTTCTTT. This gives the protein CASSLHQGNTEAFF.

The rearrangement uses TRBV5-1 and TRBJ2-7; 9 bases align to TRBD1. The V gene end was trimmed by 0 bases and the J gene end by 2 bases; junction bases not matched to a gene: 3. The CDR3 covers 15 residues. Germline CDR1 is SGHRS and CDR2 is YFSETQ. The DNA of the CDR3 is TGCGCCAGCAGCTTGGCCTGGACAGGGGCCTACGAGCAGTACTTC. It yields the protein CASSLAWTGAYEQYF.

This clone appeared once. V is TRBV30 and J is TRBJ2-7, with D possibly matching TRBD1 (6 bases). Trimming took off 5 bases at V and 6 bases at J, with 20 bases between the two ends. CDR3 length: 14 residues. Looked up from germline, CDR1 is GTSNPN and CDR2 is SVGIG (reference sequence). The CDR3 loop reads CAWLGLRGTGEQYF. CDR3 nucleotide sequence: TGTGCCTGGCTAGGCCTCAGGGGTACAGGCGAGCAGTACTTC.